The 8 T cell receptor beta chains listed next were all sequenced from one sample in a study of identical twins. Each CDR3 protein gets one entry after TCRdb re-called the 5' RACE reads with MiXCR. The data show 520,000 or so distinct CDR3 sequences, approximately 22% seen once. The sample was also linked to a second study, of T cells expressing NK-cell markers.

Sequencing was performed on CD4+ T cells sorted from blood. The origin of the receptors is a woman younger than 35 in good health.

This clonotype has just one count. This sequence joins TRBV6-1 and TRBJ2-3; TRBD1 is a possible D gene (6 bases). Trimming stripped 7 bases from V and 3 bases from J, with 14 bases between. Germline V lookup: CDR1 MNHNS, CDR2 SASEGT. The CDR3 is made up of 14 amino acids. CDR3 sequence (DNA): TGTGCCAGCACTAGAGGGGGTGGGACAGATACGCAGTATTTT. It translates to CASTRGGGTDTQYF.

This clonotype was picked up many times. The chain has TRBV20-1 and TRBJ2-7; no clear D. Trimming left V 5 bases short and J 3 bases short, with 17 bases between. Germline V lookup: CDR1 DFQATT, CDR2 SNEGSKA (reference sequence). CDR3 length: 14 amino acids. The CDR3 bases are TGCAGTGCTCGTTCGAGCAGTGCCTACTACGAGCAGTACTTC. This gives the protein CSARSSSAYYEQYF.

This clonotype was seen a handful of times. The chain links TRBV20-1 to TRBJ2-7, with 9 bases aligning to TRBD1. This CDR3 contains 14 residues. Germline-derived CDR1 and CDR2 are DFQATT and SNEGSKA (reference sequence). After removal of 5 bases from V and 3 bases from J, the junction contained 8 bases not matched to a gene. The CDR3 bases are TGCAGTGCTGGCAGGACAGGGGAAAACTACGAGCAGTACTTC. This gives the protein CSAGRTGENYEQYF.

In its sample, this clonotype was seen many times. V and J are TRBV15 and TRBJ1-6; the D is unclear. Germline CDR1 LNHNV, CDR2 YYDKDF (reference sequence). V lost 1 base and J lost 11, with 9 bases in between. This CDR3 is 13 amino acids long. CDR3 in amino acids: CATSRAASAPLHF. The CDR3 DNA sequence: TGTGCCACCAGCAGAGCGGCCTCGGCACCCCTCCACTTT. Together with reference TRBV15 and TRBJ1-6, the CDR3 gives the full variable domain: DAMVIQNPRYQVTQFGKPVTLSCSQTLNHNVMYWYQQKSSQAPKLLFHYYDKDFNNEADTPDNFQSRRPNTSFCFLDIRSPGLGDTAMYLCATSRAASAPLHFGNGTRLTVT.

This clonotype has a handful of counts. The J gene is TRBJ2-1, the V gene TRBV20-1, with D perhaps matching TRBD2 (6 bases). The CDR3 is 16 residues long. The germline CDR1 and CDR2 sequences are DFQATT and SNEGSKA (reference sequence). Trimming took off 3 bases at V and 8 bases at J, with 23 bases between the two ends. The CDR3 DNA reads TGCAGTGCTAGGGGGATTCTTCCGGGACGGAGGGATGAGCAGTTCTTC. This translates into CSARGILPGRRDEQFF.

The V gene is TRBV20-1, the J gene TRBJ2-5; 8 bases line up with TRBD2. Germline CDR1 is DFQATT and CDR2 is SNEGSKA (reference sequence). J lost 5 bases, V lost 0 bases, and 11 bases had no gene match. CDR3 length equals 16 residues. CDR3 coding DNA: TGCAGTGCTAGAGATCGTTCTAGCGGGTCGCGGGAGACCCAGTACTTC. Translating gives CSARDRSSGSRETQYF.

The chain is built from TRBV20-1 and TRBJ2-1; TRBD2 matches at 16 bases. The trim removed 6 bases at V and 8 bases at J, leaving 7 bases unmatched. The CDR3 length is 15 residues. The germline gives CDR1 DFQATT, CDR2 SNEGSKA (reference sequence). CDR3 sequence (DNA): TGCAGTGCCCGGGCCGGGACTAGCGGGAGGGATGAGCAGTTCTTC. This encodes CSARAGTSGRDEQFF.

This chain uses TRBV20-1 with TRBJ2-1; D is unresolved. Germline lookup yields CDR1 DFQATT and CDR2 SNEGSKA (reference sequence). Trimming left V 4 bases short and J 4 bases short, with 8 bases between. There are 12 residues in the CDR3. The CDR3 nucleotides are TGCAGTGCTACCATGACTTACAATGAGCAGTTCTTC. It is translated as CSATMTYNEQFF.